A single sample is the source of the 15 T cell receptor beta chains below, sequenced in a study of blood T cell repertoires in COVID-19. Data came from immunoSEQ multiplex PCR; TCRdb stores just in-frame clones and leaves some out. The table records 120,000 to 150,000 clones, roughly nine tenths of them present only once. The source material was peripheral blood. The receptors come from a human donor with COVID-19, enrolled during active disease. The donor label of this sample is uncertain.

The genes are TRBV3-1 (or the pseudogene TRBV3-2) and TRBJ1-1; tentatively, D is TRBD1 (5 bases). Germline lookup yields CDR1 LGHDT and CDR2 YNNKEL (reference sequence). The CDR3 is 17 residues long. The germline V and J ends were trimmed by 1 base and 5 bases, with 20 bases remaining between them. Here the CDR3 reads CASSQGEQAFEGTEAFF. CDR3 in DNA: TGTGCCAGCAGCCAAGGGGAACAGGCTTTCGAAGGAACTGAAGCTTTCTTT.

The V gene is TRBV25-1, the J gene TRBJ2-1, with 9 bases matching TRBD1. The CDR3 has 16 amino acids. J gave up 8 bases and V 5 bases, and 13 bases lay outside the gene matches. Germline CDR1 reads MGHDK; CDR2 reads SYGVNS. The DNA for the CDR3 is TGTGCCAGCAGTCGGGGTGGGGACAGGGCTATGGATGAGCAGTTCTTC. Encoded protein: CASSRGGDRAMDEQFF. The variable domain in full, with the rest retrieved from reference TRBV25-1 and TRBJ2-1, is EADIYQTPRYLVIGTGKKITLECSQTMGHDKMYWYQQDPGMELHLIHYSYGVNSTEKGDLSSESTVSRIRTEHFPLTLESARPSHTSQYLCASSRGGDRAMDEQFFGPGTRLTVL.

Concerning this clone: Other DNA sequences in the sample encode the same CDR3. This chain uses TRBV19 with TRBJ1-2, with TRBD1 matching 9 bases. The V gene end was trimmed by 5 bases and the J gene end by 2 bases; junction bases not matched to a gene: 3. This CDR3 is built from 14 residues. The germline V gene has CDR1 LNHDA and CDR2 SQIVND (reference sequence). The CDR3 DNA reads as TGTGCCAGTAGTCCCGACAGGGGGAACTATGGCTACACCTTC. Protein product: CASSPDRGNYGYTF.

The V call is TRBV24-1, the J call TRBJ2-6; perhaps TRBD1 as D (6 bases). Germline loops: CDR1 KGHDR, CDR2 SFDVKD. The CDR3 runs 17 residues. Between the trimmed V and J ends, which lost 2 bases and 2 bases, there was a span of 12 bases. The CDR3 sequence is CATSDSRGSPGANVLTF. DNA of the CDR3: TGTGCCACCAGTGATTCCAGGGGCTCACCTGGGGCCAACGTCCTGACTTTC.

This clone showed up just once. CDR3 DNA sequence: TGCGCCAGCAGCCAAGATACTAGCGGATACAATGAGCAGTTCTTC. It yields the protein CASSQDTSGYNEQFF. This chain links TRBV4-1 with TRBJ2-1, with TRBD2 matching 8 bases. From germline, CDR1 is MGHRA and CDR2 YSYEKL. The trim removed 0 bases at V and 4 bases at J, leaving 2 bases unmatched. CDR3 length equals 15 residues.

The V call is TRBV18, the J call TRBJ1-3; 7 bases fit TRBD1. V lost 2 bases and J lost 1; bases outside the gene matches: 5. The CDR3 is made up of 16 amino acids. Germline loops: CDR1 KGHSH, CDR2 LQKENI. For the CDR3, the DNA is TGTGCCAGCTCACCAGGACAGGTTCGATCTGGAAACACCATATATTTT. It translates to CASSPGQVRSGNTIYF.

The sample holds a few counts of this clone. The J gene is TRBJ1-4, the V gene TRBV5-6, with 7 nucleotides matching TRBD1. The CDR3 has 14 residues. V lost 4 bases, J lost 8 bases, and 8 bases stayed unmatched. From germline, CDR1 is SGHDT and CDR2 YYEEEE. CDR3 in amino acids: CASSPIQGEEKLFF. The CDR3 DNA sequence: TGTGCCAGCAGCCCAATCCAGGGGGAGGAAAAACTGTTTTTT.

The chain has TRBV15 and TRBJ1-4, with D uncertain. V lost 0 bases to trimming and J lost 0 bases, with 5 bases between them. In germline, CDR1 is LNHNV, CDR2 YYDKDF (reference sequence). This CDR3 has 15 amino acids. The CDR3 sequence: CATSRDRATNEKLFF. CDR3 DNA sequence: TGTGCCACCAGCAGAGATCGGGCAACTAATGAAAAACTGTTTTTT.

V usage is TRBV3-1 (or the pseudogene TRBV3-2) and J usage is TRBJ2-1, with D possibly being TRBD2 (6 bases). Trimming removed 1 base from V and 10 bases from J, with 8 bases in between. The CDR3 has 12 residues. Germline values: CDR1 LGHDT, CDR2 YNNKEL (reference sequence). The CDR3 sequence: CASSQGAGEQFF. As DNA, the CDR3 is TGTGCCAGCAGCCAAGGCGCGGGAGAGCAGTTCTTC.

The rearrangement uses TRBV2 and TRBJ2-5, with D tentatively TRBD1 (6 bases). The V gene lost 7 bases and the J gene lost 3 bases, with 12 bases spanning the gap. Germline V gene sequence: CDR1 SNHLY, CDR2 FYNNEI. The CDR3 loop spans 13 amino acids. The CDR3 sequence: CASKGAGEETQYF. CDR3 nucleotide sequence: TGTGCCAGCAAAGGGGCAGGGGAAGAGACCCAGTACTTC.

Remarks on this clone: Other DNA sequences in the same sample also yield this CDR3. The chain joins TRBV11-2 to TRBJ2-7, with 7 positions matching TRBD1. The V and J ends lost 0 bases and 0 bases, in that order; junction bases with no gene match: 2. CDR1 and CDR2 (germline): SGHAT, FQNNGV. This CDR3 is 15 amino acids long. The CDR3 spells CASSLETGSSYEQYF. CDR3 coding DNA: TGTGCCAGCAGCTTAGAGACAGGGAGCTCCTACGAGCAGTACTTC.

This chain joins TRBV6-5 and TRBJ1-4, with 7 bases aligning to TRBD1. This CDR3 contains 15 residues. From germline, CDR1 is MNHEY and CDR2 SVGAGI. The trim removed 6 bases at V and 7 bases at J, leaving 11 bases unmatched. Here the CDR3 DNA reads TGTGCCAGCAGCCGAGACAGGGTGGGGAGTGAAAAACTGTTTTTT. The encoded protein is CASSRDRVGSEKLFF.

This clone was detected only once. CDR3: CASSNLGQGSPYEQYF. The CDR3 nucleotides are TGTGCCAGCAGCAACCTGGGACAGGGAAGTCCCTACGAGCAGTACTTC. J is TRBJ2-7 and V is TRBV27; 9 nucleotides line up with TRBD1. Germline CDR1 MNHEY, CDR2 SMNVEV (reference sequence). The trim removed 6 bases at V and 2 bases at J, leaving 11 bases unmatched. The CDR3 totals 16 residues.

V and J are TRBV4-1 and TRBJ2-1; 11 bases match TRBD2. CDR1 is MGHRA and CDR2 is YSYEKL in the germline V gene. V was clipped by 1 base and J by 8 bases; unmatched bases: 4. This CDR3 has 15 residues. The CDR3 coding sequence is TGCGCCAGCAGCCAAGTAGCGGGGGGGCCCTATGAGCAGTTCTTC. This gives the protein CASSQVAGGPYEQFF.

The chain combines TRBV11-2 with TRBJ1-6; the match to TRBD1 covers 8 bases. From germline, CDR1 is SGHAT and CDR2 FQNNGV. The CDR3 has 17 residues. With 5 bases clipped from V and 6 bases from J, the junction kept 12 bases outside the gene matches. CDR3 sequence: CASSAPGYGQGNSPLHF. Written as DNA, the CDR3 is TGTGCCAGCAGCGCTCCGGGTTACGGACAGGGTAATTCACCCCTCCACTTT.